The 32 T cell receptor beta chains below were found in one sample sequenced in a study of cytomegalovirus exposure and HLA in healthy donors (dated by TCRdb to about 2017). To prepare the library, the immunoSEQ multiplex PCR assay was applied. For the multiplex PCR, a mixture combining 60 forward primers for TCR Vbeta segments and 13 reverse primers for TCR Jbeta segments was used. Drawn from immuneACCESS, this table holds only the in-frame rearrangements with V and J called that TCRdb kept. Clones are partly lost; checked studies trace under half to an unresolved V gene and leave the rest unexplained. This sample lists about 180,000 clones; more than 65% were detected once. The ten largest make up around 1.2% of the sample. Sequencing was done on a sample of PBMCs. These TCRs come from a girl aged 2-10 years in good health and CMV-seropositive.

V usage is TRBV30 and J usage is TRBJ1-6; D is uncertain. Germline V gives CDR1 GTSNPN, CDR2 SVGIG (reference sequence). The ends were cut back, 0 bases at V and 10 bases at J, with 10 bases in the middle. The CDR3 contains 13 residues. This CDR3 is CAWSVLSGSPLHF. The DNA for the CDR3 is TGTGCCTGGAGTGTTTTAAGCGGCTCACCCCTCCACTTT.

This clone was seen just once. CDR3 in amino acids: CASSRAREPREQYF. The CDR3 coding sequence is TGTGCCAGCAGCCGGGCCCGGGAACCTCGCGAGCAGTACTTC. The rearrangement links TRBV7-9 to TRBJ2-7, with D perhaps TRBD2 (5 bases). Germline values: CDR1 SEHNR, CDR2 FQNEAQ (reference sequence). The CDR3 length is 14 residues. Trimming cost V 5 bases and J 6 bases, with 17 bases left between them.

This clone was counted a single time. This chain uses TRBV14 with TRBJ2-2; D is perhaps TRBD1 (6 bases). Deletions cut 2 bases from V and 1 base from J, with 8 bases between. The germline gives CDR1 SGHDN, CDR2 FVKESK. This CDR3 comprises 15 residues. CDR3 in DNA: TGTGCCAGCAGCCAATTGGGACAGAACACCGGGGAGCTGTTTTTT. Translated: CASSQLGQNTGELFF.

This rearrangement joins TRBV5-5 to TRBJ1-2, with 8 bases that match TRBD1. There are 15 residues in the CDR3. Losses at the gene ends were 3 bases for V and 2 bases for J; bases not matched to a gene: 6. Germline V gene sequence: CDR1 SGHKS, CDR2 YYEKEE (reference sequence). CDR3 region: CASSWDRDRNYGYTF. CDR3 nucleotide sequence: TGTGCCAGCAGCTGGGACCGGGACAGGAACTATGGCTACACCTTC.

The chain combines TRBV11-3 with TRBJ2-7, with D hard to call. The CDR3 is 14 amino acids. Trimming cost V 1 base and J 6 bases, with 13 bases left between them. Germline V gene lookup returns CDR1 SGHNT and CDR2 YENEEA. The CDR3 DNA reads TGTGCCAGCAGCTTAGTGCCGGATTCGGGCGAGCAGTACTTC. Its translation is CASSLVPDSGEQYF.

The chain links TRBV2 to TRBJ2-3, with 10 bases that match TRBD2. Per germline, CDR1 SNHLY and CDR2 FYNNEI. The CDR3 totals 15 residues. V dropped 6 bases and J dropped 1; count of bases not matched to a gene: 4. CDR3 nucleotides: TGTGCCAGCAGAGTAGCGGGGGGAGGCACAGATACGCAGTATTTT. It is translated as CASRVAGGGTDTQYF.

This chain joins TRBV13 and TRBJ2-1, with 9 bases lining up with TRBD1. CDR3 length equals 17 residues. The germline V gene has CDR1 PRHDT and CDR2 FYEKMQ (reference sequence). V gave up 1 base and J gave up 0 bases; unmatched junction bases: 4. As DNA, the CDR3 is TGTGCCAGCAGCTTAGATTTGACAGGGGGCTCCTACAATGAGCAGTTCTTC. This gives the protein CASSLDLTGGSYNEQFF. Together with reference TRBV13 and TRBJ2-1, the CDR3 gives the full variable domain: AAGVIQSPRHLIKEKRETATLKCYPIPRHDTVYWYQQGPGQDPQFLISFYEKMQSDKGSIPDRFSAQQFSDYHSELNMSSLELGDSALYFCASSLDLTGGSYNEQFFGPGTRLTVL.

A word on this clone: Germline and junction disagree at one end, which may indicate a read error. The J gene is TRBJ2-3, the V gene TRBV2, with D maybe TRBD2 (6 bases). The germline CDR1 and CDR2 sequences are SNHLY and FYNNEI. This CDR3 has 14 amino acids. The CDR3, as DNA: TGTGCCAGCAGTAAAGCTAGCGACACAGATACGCAGTATTTT. As protein: CASSKASDTDTQYF.

The rearrangement joins TRBV5-5 to TRBJ1-5; D is unclear. The CDR3 consists of 12 residues. V was trimmed by 4 bases and J by 4 bases, leaving 6 bases between them. CDR1 is SGHKS, CDR2 YYEKEE, per germline (reference sequence). CDR3 in DNA: TGTGCCAGCAGCACCCTAAATCAGCCCCAGCATTTT. Translating it yields CASSTLNQPQHF.

V usage is TRBV29-1 and J usage is TRBJ2-2, with a tentative D call TRBD2 (7 bases). The V and J ends lost 4 bases and 2 bases respectively, with 17 bases between them. The CDR3 consists of 16 residues. Germline loops: CDR1 SQVTM, CDR2 ANQGSEA. The CDR3: CSVGGGGGSNTGELFF. The CDR3 DNA reads as TGCAGCGTTGGGGGGGGCGGGGGCTCCAACACCGGGGAGCTGTTTTTT.

The V and J genes are TRBV5-1 and TRBJ2-1; 8 bases fit TRBD1. Germline assignment: CDR1 SGHRS and CDR2 YFSETQ. Trimming removed 4 bases from V and 8 bases from J; junction bases left unmatched: 8. The CDR3 spans 14 residues. The CDR3 here is CASSPGTGFYEQFF. The CDR3, as DNA: TGCGCCAGCAGCCCGGGGACAGGTTTCTATGAGCAGTTCTTC.

The rearrangement joins TRBV7-9 to TRBJ2-1, with 7 bases identical to TRBD2. This CDR3 comprises 17 residues. With V trimmed by 3 bases and J by 5 bases, 13 bases remained unmatched. Germline V gene sequence: CDR1 SEHNR, CDR2 FQNEAQ (reference sequence). This CDR3 is CASSLGFGGRTDNEQFF. The CDR3 bases are TGTGCCAGCAGCTTGGGTTTCGGCGGGAGAACGGACAATGAGCAGTTCTTC. The variable domain in full, completed from reference TRBV7-9 and TRBJ2-1, reads DTGVSQNPRHKITKRGQNVTFRCDPISEHNRLYWYRQTLGQGPEFLTYFQNEAQLEKSRLLSDRFSAERPKGSFSTLEIQRTEQGDSAMYLCASSLGFGGRTDNEQFFGPGTRLTVL.

V usage is TRBV15 and J usage is TRBJ2-1, with D maybe TRBD1 (6 bases). Between the trimmed V and J ends, which lost 2 bases and 7 bases, there was a span of 24 bases. CDR1 LNHNV and CDR2 YYDKDF come from the germline V gene (reference sequence). The CDR3 extends over 18 amino acids. CDR3 sequence (DNA): TGTGCCACCAGCAGAACCAATAGGGGACGATACAGGGATAATGAGCAGTTCTTC. Amino acid sequence: CATSRTNRGRYRDNEQFF.

Note on this clone: This sample includes further DNA sequences coding for the same CDR3. The V gene is TRBV5-1, the J gene TRBJ2-5; 8 positions match TRBD1. The assigned J gene may be wrong: the sequence end matches TRBJ2-7 better. Germline V gene lookup returns CDR1 SGHRS and CDR2 YFSETQ. This CDR3 contains 14 residues. DNA of the CDR3: TGCGCCAGCAGCTTGGGACAGGGGATCTACGAGCAGTACTTC. Translated, it gives CASSLGQGIYEQYF.

This chain uses TRBV6-4 with TRBJ2-7; TRBD1 matches at 10 bases. V shed 4 bases and J 2 bases; nucleotides not matched to a gene: 2. Germline loops: CDR1 MRHNA, CDR2 SNTAGT. This CDR3 is built from 14 residues. The CDR3 DNA reads as TGTGCCAGCAGTGTCGACAGGGGGCCCTACGAGCAGTACTTC. Protein sequence: CASSVDRGPYEQYF.

The V gene is TRBV15, the J gene TRBJ1-4; D perhaps matches TRBD1 (6 bases). The CDR3 covers 16 residues. The germline gives CDR1 LNHNV, CDR2 YYDKDF (reference sequence). Trimming pared 4 bases from V and 4 bases from J, leaving 16 bases between. The CDR3 region is CATSIQTGQHNEKLFF. In nucleotides, the CDR3 is TGTGCCACCAGCATCCAGACAGGCCAGCATAATGAAAAACTGTTTTTT. Filled out from reference TRBV15 and TRBJ1-4, the complete variable domain reads DAMVIQNPRYQVTQFGKPVTLSCSQTLNHNVMYWYQQKSSQAPKLLFHYYDKDFNNEADTPDNFQSRRPNTSFCFLDIRSPGLGDTAMYLCATSIQTGQHNEKLFFGSGTQLSVL.

CDR3 nucleotide sequence: TGTGCCAGCAGTTACTCGATCCGCGGGAGTCCCTACGAGCAGTACTTC. Its translation is CASSYSIRGSPYEQYF. The chain employs TRBV6-6 and TRBJ2-7; TRBD2 matches at 7 bases. Germline trimming cut 0 bases from V and 2 bases from J; bases unmatched to any gene: 7. The length of the CDR3 is 16 residues. Germline V gives CDR1 MNHNY, CDR2 SVGAGI (reference sequence).

The chain uses TRBV6-1 and TRBJ2-7; 7 bases are a match to TRBD1. Losses at the gene ends were 0 bases for V and 3 bases for J; bases not matched to a gene: 2. Germline V lookup: CDR1 MNHNS, CDR2 SASEGT. This CDR3 is 14 amino acids long. The CDR3 DNA reads as TGTGCCAGCAGTGAAGCCCCAGGGGGCTACGAGCAGTACTTC. This codes for CASSEAPGGYEQYF.

The rearrangement uses TRBV5-1 and TRBJ2-1; the match to TRBD2 covers 9 bases. With 4 bases clipped from V and 10 bases from J, the junction kept 15 bases outside the gene matches. The germline gives CDR1 SGHRS, CDR2 YFSETQ. The CDR3 loop spans 16 amino acids. The CDR3 DNA reads as TGCGCCAGCAGCAAGTTGGGGACTAGCAGCTGGGGGGAGCAGTTCTTC. It translates to CASSKLGTSSWGEQFF.

The rearrangement uses TRBV19 and TRBJ1-3; D is perhaps TRBD1 (6 bases). Germline values: CDR1 LNHDA, CDR2 SQIVND (reference sequence). The CDR3 is 15 amino acids. Trimming stripped 3 bases from V and 4 bases from J, with 13 bases between. The CDR3 DNA follows: TGTGCCAGTAGTATCCCAGACAGGATGGGAAACACCATATATTTT. Amino acids: CASSIPDRMGNTIYF.

The chain has TRBV27 and TRBJ2-7, with 9 nucleotides matching TRBD2. CDR3 length: 15 residues. The trim removed 6 bases at V and 0 bases at J, leaving 6 bases unmatched. CDR1 MNHEY and CDR2 SMNVEV come from the germline V gene (reference sequence). CDR3 sequence reads: CASSYLAGTSYEQYF. DNA of the CDR3: TGTGCCAGCAGCTATCTAGCGGGGACCTCCTACGAGCAGTACTTC.

The chain combines TRBV28 with TRBJ1-5; 8 bases agree with TRBD1. After removal of 6 bases from V and 3 bases from J, the junction contained 7 bases not matched to a gene. CDR3 length equals 15 residues. Germline CDR1 is MDHEN and CDR2 is SYDVKM. The CDR3 nucleotides read TGTGCCAGCAGCAATCAGGACAGGGACAATCAGCCCCAGCATTTT. Its translation: CASSNQDRDNQPQHF.

The V gene is TRBV6-1, the J gene TRBJ1-2; D perhaps matches TRBD1 (6 bases). The CDR3 loop spans 14 amino acids. V lost 3 bases to trimming and J lost 3 bases, with 11 bases between them. Germline CDR1 and CDR2: MNHNS and SASEGT. The CDR3 sequence: CASSDVSGDYGYTF. DNA of the CDR3: TGTGCCAGCAGTGACGTGTCAGGGGACTATGGCTACACCTTC.

The chain carries TRBV5-1 and TRBJ2-2; no firm D call. V dropped 0 bases and J dropped 3 bases, with 9 bases sitting between them. The CDR3 length is 15 residues. The V gene's germline CDR1 is SGHRS and CDR2 YFSETQ. CDR3 amino acids: CASSLGAPYTGELFF. CDR3 sequence (DNA): TGCGCCAGCAGCTTGGGGGCCCCCTACACCGGGGAGCTGTTTTTT.

The chain has TRBV13 and TRBJ2-5; D is ambiguous. This CDR3 is 13 amino acids long. Looked up from germline, CDR1 is PRHDT and CDR2 is FYEKMQ (reference sequence). Trimming left V 3 bases short and J 1 base short, with 6 bases between. The CDR3 is CASSFGFQETQYF. As DNA, the CDR3 is TGTGCCAGCAGCTTCGGGTTCCAAGAGACCCAGTACTTC.

This clone appeared a single time. This sequence joins TRBV30 and TRBJ2-7; TRBD1 matches at 9 bases. The CDR3 has 14 residues. The germline CDR1 and CDR2 sequences are GTSNPN and SVGIG (reference sequence). Trimming removed 2 bases from V and 6 bases from J; junction bases left unmatched: 8. The CDR3 sequence is CAWSTGGFGLEQYF. The CDR3 DNA follows: TGTGCCTGGAGTACAGGGGGCTTTGGTCTCGAGCAGTACTTC.

The genes are TRBV7-3 and TRBJ2-7, with 11 bases fitting TRBD2. The CDR3 covers 19 residues. Trimming at V came to 4 bases and at J to 5 bases, leaving 19 bases not matched to a gene. Germline V gene data show CDR1 as SGHTA and CDR2 as FQGTGA. CDR3 in DNA: TGTGCCAGCAGCTCGCGACTAGTATATAGCGGGGGGGCCATCCACGAGCAGTACTTC. Amino acid sequence: CASSSRLVYSGGAIHEQYF.

The chain is built from TRBV6-6 and TRBJ2-7, with D possibly TRBD2 on 5 matching bases. The CDR3 contains 15 residues. Germline V lookup: CDR1 MNHNY, CDR2 SVGAGI (reference sequence). V was pared by 7 bases and J by 6 bases, with 22 bases between. The CDR3 DNA reads TGTGCCAGCACCCTACTAGGTTTCAACCCCGCCGAGCAGTACTTC. This translates into CASTLLGFNPAEQYF.

V gene TRBV7-2 combines with J gene TRBJ1-1; no definite D call. This CDR3 spans 12 amino acids. Trimming removed 5 bases from V and 8 bases from J, with 12 bases in between. Germline V gene lookup returns CDR1 SGHTA and CDR2 FQGNSA. The CDR3 loop reads CASSLTHGEAFF. The CDR3 region has the DNA TGTGCCAGCAGCCTGACACATGGAGAAGCTTTCTTT.

A word on this clone: The junction shows a germline mismatch at one end, possibly a read error. The J gene is TRBJ2-5, the V gene TRBV7-7; tentatively, D is TRBD1 (5 bases). Germline V gene sequence: CDR1 SSHAT, CDR2 FNYEAQ (reference sequence). The length of the CDR3 is 15 residues. The CDR3 DNA reads TGTGCTAGCAGCAGAACCCGGACAAGTCAAGAGACCCAGTACTTC. It yields the protein CASSRTRTSQETQYF.

The rearrangement joins TRBV5-8 to TRBJ2-7; D is unresolved. The germline gives CDR1 SGHTS, CDR2 YDEGEE. The CDR3 runs to 14 residues. V lost 6 bases to trimming and J lost 2 bases, with 15 bases between them. The CDR3 sequence: CASTYQVLAYEQYF. The CDR3 DNA follows: TGTGCCAGCACCTACCAGGTTTTGGCCTACGAGCAGTACTTC.

This sequence joins TRBV7-9 and TRBJ2-1, with 8 bases identical to TRBD1. From germline, CDR1 is SEHNR and CDR2 FQNEAQ (reference sequence). CDR3 length: 14 residues. Germline trimming cut 5 bases from V and 5 bases from J; bases unmatched to any gene: 5. The CDR3 coding sequence is TGTGCCAGCAGCCCCGACAGGGGTGACAATGAGCAGTTCTTC. This sequence encodes CASSPDRGDNEQFF. Variable domain in full (rest from reference TRBV7-9 and TRBJ2-1): DTGVSQNPRHKITKRGQNVTFRCDPISEHNRLYWYRQTLGQGPEFLTYFQNEAQLEKSRLLSDRFSAERPKGSFSTLEIQRTEQGDSAMYLCASSPDRGDNEQFFGPGTRLTVL.